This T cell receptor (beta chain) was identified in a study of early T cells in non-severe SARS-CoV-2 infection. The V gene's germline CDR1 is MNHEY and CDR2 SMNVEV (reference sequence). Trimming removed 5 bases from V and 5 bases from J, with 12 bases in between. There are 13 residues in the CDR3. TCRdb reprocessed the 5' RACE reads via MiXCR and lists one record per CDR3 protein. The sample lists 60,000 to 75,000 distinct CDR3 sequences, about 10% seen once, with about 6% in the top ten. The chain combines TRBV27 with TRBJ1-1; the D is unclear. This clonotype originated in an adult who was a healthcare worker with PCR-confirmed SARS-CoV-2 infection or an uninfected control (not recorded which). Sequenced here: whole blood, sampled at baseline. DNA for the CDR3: TGTGCCAGCAGTACGGCCCTCCTGACTGAAGCTTTCTTT. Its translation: CASSTALLTEAFF.